Each of the 12 T cell receptor beta chains below was sequenced from the same sample in a study of cytomegalovirus exposure and HLA in healthy donors (dated by TCRdb to 2016 to 2017). Preparation of the library involved the immunoSEQ multiplex PCR assay. A mixture of 60 forward primers for TCR Vbeta segments and 13 reverse primers for TCR Jbeta segments was used in the multiplex PCR. TCRdb's version of the immuneACCESS table is confined to in-frame rearrangements and falls short of the full clone set. An unresolved V gene accounts for under half of the shortfall where checked; the remainder is of unknown origin. The table held for this sample gives tens of thousands of clones. Jointly, the top ten make up around 1.1% of the sample. Sequencing input: PBMCs. Receptors were obtained from a woman aged 25 to 39 in good health and CMV-seronegative.

The chain links TRBV4-1 to TRBJ1-6; the D is unclear. Trimming cost V 1 base and J 6 bases, with 10 bases left between them. Per the germline V gene, CDR1 is MGHRA and CDR2 is YSYEKL. The CDR3 sequence is 15 residues long. In DNA form, the CDR3 reads TGCGCCAGCAGCCAAGCGGGAGGTTCTAATTCACCCCTCCACTTT. Amino acid sequence: CASSQAGGSNSPLHF.

The CDR3 DNA reads as TGTGCCAGCAGTTTCCTACTAGCGGGAGTGAATGAGCAGTTCTTC. Translated, it gives CASSFLLAGVNEQFF. The chain has TRBV28 and TRBJ2-1, with 11 bases aligning to TRBD2. Looked up from germline, CDR1 is MDHEN and CDR2 is SYDVKM. The V segment lost 3 bases and the J segment 7 bases; nucleotides outside the gene matches: 5. The CDR3 has 15 residues.

The rearrangement joins TRBV2 to TRBJ2-7, with D hard to call. V was clipped by 0 bases and J by 1 base, with 10 bases between them. CDR1 is SNHLY, CDR2 FYNNEI, per germline. The CDR3 has 15 residues. CDR3 sequence: CASSEALRLSYEQYF. The DNA for the CDR3 is TGTGCCAGCAGTGAAGCGCTGCGGTTATCCTACGAGCAGTACTTC.

V is TRBV5-1 and J is TRBJ2-5, with a tentative D call TRBD1 (5 bases). In germline, CDR1 is SGHRS, CDR2 YFSETQ. This CDR3 is built from 14 residues. V lost 8 bases and J 1 base, leaving 15 bases between the germline ends. For the CDR3, the DNA is TGCGCCAGTAAAACGGGCAGGGTCCAAGAGACCCAGTACTTC. Translated, it gives CASKTGRVQETQYF.

The rearrangement joins TRBV15 to TRBJ2-3, with D unclear. The CDR3 spans 16 residues. Germline assignment: CDR1 LNHNV and CDR2 YYDKDF (reference sequence). Between the trimmed V and J ends, which lost 1 base and 6 bases, there was a span of 17 bases. In DNA form, the CDR3 reads TGTGCCACCAGCAGAGGAGTACAGCTCCCTGAGGATACGCAGTATTTT. Amino acid sequence: CATSRGVQLPEDTQYF.

This chain joins TRBV5-1 and TRBJ2-5, with 10 bases identical to TRBD2. V lost 4 bases, J lost 5 bases, and 8 bases stayed unmatched. CDR1 is SGHRS, CDR2 YFSETQ, per germline. This CDR3 has 15 amino acids. CDR3 loop: CASSTSSGGRETQYF. The DNA for the CDR3 is TGCGCCAGCAGCACCTCTAGCGGGGGCCGGGAGACCCAGTACTTC.

This chain links TRBV18 with TRBJ1-1; TRBD1 aligns across 8 bases. In germline, CDR1 is KGHSH, CDR2 LQKENI. This CDR3 comprises 14 residues. With 8 bases clipped from V and 2 bases from J, the junction kept 7 bases outside the gene matches. The CDR3 coding sequence is TGTGCCAGCGGCAGGGACAGGAAAAACACTGAAGCTTTCTTT. Translated: CASGRDRKNTEAFF.

The chain couples TRBV4-2 to TRBJ2-2; possible D gene TRBD2, 5 bases. The CDR3 is 16 amino acids. Germline V lookup: CDR1 LGHNA, CDR2 YNFKEQ. V was shortened by 0 bases and J by 4 bases, with 12 bases between the two germline ends. CDR3 sequence (DNA): TGTGCCAGCAGCCAAGATATAGGACTTTTCACCGGGGAGCTGTTTTTT. Translating gives CASSQDIGLFTGELFF.

The chain joins TRBV6-1 to TRBJ2-1; D gene unclear. Per the germline V gene, CDR1 is MNHNS and CDR2 is SASEGT. Trimming took 4 bases from V and 0 from J, leaving 13 bases between them. This CDR3 has 16 amino acids. CDR3 residues: CASSGFLALSYNEQFF. CDR3 nucleotides: TGTGCCAGCAGTGGGTTTTTGGCCCTCTCCTACAATGAGCAGTTCTTC.

The J gene is TRBJ1-2, the V gene TRBV5-1; TRBD1 matches at 10 bases. Germline CDR1 and CDR2: SGHRS and YFSETQ. The length of the CDR3 is 13 residues. The V and J ends lost 5 bases and 8 bases, in that order; junction bases with no gene match: 6. The CDR3 region has the DNA TGCGCCAGCAGATCCGGGACAGGGGAAGGCTACACCTTC. Protein: CASRSGTGEGYTF.

The V and J genes are TRBV29-1 and TRBJ1-1, with 7 bases lining up with TRBD1. V trimming: 1 base; J trimming: 0 bases; junction bases outside the gene matches: 8. Per germline, CDR1 SQVTM and CDR2 ANQGSEA. This CDR3 comprises 16 residues. The CDR3 reads CSVEGRGDPMNTEAFF. As DNA, the CDR3 is TGCAGCGTTGAAGGCAGGGGGGACCCTATGAACACTGAAGCTTTCTTT. The whole variable domain, filled in from reference TRBV29-1 and TRBJ1-1, reads SAVISQKPSRDICQRGTSLTIQCQVDSQVTMMFWYRQQPGQSLTLIATANQGSEATYESGFVIDKFPISRPNLTFSTLTVSNMSPEDSSIYLCSVEGRGDPMNTEAFFGQGTRLTVV.

The chain carries TRBV6-1 and TRBJ1-1; D may be TRBD1 (5 bases). Germline V lookup: CDR1 MNHNS, CDR2 SASEGT. V was shortened by 5 bases and J by 6 bases, with 13 bases between the two germline ends. This CDR3 region has 13 residues. The CDR3 reads CASSQKGVAEAFF. In DNA form, the CDR3 reads TGTGCCAGCAGTCAAAAAGGGGTCGCTGAAGCTTTCTTT.